This T cell receptor (beta chain) originates from a study of cytomegalovirus exposure and HLA in healthy donors. The PCR was carried out with 60 Vbeta primers and 13 Jbeta primers. Only in-frame clones appear in the TCRdb table, and some are missing; sequencing was by immunoSEQ multiplex PCR. This sample carries about 100,000 clones, over 65% of them seen once, and the ten largest clones take 1.5% to 2%. The sequence came from a woman aged 40 to 50 in good health and CMV-seronegative. Sequenced: PBMCs.

The CDR3 region is CASKKGQGWDYGYTF. The CDR3 DNA sequence: TGTGCCAGCAAAAAGGGGCAGGGGTGGGACTATGGCTACACCTTC. The genes are TRBV6-5 and TRBJ1-2; a possible D gene is TRBD1 (6 bases). V was clipped by 7 bases and J by 3 bases, with 18 bases between them. CDR3 length equals 15 residues. Germline assignment: CDR1 MNHEY and CDR2 SVGAGI.